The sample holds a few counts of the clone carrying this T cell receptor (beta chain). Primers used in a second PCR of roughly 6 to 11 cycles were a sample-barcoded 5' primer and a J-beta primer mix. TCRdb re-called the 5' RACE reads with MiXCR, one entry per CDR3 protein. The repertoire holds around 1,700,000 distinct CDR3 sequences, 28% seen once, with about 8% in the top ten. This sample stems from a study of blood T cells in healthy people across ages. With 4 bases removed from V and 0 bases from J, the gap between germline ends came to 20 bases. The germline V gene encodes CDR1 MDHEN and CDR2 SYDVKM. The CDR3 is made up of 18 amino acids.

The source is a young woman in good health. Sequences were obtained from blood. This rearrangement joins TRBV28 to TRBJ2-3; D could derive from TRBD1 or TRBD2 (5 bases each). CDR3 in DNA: TGTGCCAGCAGTTCCCACATATCCGGGACGGTTAGCACAGATACGCAGTATTTT. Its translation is CASSSHISGTVSTDTQYF.